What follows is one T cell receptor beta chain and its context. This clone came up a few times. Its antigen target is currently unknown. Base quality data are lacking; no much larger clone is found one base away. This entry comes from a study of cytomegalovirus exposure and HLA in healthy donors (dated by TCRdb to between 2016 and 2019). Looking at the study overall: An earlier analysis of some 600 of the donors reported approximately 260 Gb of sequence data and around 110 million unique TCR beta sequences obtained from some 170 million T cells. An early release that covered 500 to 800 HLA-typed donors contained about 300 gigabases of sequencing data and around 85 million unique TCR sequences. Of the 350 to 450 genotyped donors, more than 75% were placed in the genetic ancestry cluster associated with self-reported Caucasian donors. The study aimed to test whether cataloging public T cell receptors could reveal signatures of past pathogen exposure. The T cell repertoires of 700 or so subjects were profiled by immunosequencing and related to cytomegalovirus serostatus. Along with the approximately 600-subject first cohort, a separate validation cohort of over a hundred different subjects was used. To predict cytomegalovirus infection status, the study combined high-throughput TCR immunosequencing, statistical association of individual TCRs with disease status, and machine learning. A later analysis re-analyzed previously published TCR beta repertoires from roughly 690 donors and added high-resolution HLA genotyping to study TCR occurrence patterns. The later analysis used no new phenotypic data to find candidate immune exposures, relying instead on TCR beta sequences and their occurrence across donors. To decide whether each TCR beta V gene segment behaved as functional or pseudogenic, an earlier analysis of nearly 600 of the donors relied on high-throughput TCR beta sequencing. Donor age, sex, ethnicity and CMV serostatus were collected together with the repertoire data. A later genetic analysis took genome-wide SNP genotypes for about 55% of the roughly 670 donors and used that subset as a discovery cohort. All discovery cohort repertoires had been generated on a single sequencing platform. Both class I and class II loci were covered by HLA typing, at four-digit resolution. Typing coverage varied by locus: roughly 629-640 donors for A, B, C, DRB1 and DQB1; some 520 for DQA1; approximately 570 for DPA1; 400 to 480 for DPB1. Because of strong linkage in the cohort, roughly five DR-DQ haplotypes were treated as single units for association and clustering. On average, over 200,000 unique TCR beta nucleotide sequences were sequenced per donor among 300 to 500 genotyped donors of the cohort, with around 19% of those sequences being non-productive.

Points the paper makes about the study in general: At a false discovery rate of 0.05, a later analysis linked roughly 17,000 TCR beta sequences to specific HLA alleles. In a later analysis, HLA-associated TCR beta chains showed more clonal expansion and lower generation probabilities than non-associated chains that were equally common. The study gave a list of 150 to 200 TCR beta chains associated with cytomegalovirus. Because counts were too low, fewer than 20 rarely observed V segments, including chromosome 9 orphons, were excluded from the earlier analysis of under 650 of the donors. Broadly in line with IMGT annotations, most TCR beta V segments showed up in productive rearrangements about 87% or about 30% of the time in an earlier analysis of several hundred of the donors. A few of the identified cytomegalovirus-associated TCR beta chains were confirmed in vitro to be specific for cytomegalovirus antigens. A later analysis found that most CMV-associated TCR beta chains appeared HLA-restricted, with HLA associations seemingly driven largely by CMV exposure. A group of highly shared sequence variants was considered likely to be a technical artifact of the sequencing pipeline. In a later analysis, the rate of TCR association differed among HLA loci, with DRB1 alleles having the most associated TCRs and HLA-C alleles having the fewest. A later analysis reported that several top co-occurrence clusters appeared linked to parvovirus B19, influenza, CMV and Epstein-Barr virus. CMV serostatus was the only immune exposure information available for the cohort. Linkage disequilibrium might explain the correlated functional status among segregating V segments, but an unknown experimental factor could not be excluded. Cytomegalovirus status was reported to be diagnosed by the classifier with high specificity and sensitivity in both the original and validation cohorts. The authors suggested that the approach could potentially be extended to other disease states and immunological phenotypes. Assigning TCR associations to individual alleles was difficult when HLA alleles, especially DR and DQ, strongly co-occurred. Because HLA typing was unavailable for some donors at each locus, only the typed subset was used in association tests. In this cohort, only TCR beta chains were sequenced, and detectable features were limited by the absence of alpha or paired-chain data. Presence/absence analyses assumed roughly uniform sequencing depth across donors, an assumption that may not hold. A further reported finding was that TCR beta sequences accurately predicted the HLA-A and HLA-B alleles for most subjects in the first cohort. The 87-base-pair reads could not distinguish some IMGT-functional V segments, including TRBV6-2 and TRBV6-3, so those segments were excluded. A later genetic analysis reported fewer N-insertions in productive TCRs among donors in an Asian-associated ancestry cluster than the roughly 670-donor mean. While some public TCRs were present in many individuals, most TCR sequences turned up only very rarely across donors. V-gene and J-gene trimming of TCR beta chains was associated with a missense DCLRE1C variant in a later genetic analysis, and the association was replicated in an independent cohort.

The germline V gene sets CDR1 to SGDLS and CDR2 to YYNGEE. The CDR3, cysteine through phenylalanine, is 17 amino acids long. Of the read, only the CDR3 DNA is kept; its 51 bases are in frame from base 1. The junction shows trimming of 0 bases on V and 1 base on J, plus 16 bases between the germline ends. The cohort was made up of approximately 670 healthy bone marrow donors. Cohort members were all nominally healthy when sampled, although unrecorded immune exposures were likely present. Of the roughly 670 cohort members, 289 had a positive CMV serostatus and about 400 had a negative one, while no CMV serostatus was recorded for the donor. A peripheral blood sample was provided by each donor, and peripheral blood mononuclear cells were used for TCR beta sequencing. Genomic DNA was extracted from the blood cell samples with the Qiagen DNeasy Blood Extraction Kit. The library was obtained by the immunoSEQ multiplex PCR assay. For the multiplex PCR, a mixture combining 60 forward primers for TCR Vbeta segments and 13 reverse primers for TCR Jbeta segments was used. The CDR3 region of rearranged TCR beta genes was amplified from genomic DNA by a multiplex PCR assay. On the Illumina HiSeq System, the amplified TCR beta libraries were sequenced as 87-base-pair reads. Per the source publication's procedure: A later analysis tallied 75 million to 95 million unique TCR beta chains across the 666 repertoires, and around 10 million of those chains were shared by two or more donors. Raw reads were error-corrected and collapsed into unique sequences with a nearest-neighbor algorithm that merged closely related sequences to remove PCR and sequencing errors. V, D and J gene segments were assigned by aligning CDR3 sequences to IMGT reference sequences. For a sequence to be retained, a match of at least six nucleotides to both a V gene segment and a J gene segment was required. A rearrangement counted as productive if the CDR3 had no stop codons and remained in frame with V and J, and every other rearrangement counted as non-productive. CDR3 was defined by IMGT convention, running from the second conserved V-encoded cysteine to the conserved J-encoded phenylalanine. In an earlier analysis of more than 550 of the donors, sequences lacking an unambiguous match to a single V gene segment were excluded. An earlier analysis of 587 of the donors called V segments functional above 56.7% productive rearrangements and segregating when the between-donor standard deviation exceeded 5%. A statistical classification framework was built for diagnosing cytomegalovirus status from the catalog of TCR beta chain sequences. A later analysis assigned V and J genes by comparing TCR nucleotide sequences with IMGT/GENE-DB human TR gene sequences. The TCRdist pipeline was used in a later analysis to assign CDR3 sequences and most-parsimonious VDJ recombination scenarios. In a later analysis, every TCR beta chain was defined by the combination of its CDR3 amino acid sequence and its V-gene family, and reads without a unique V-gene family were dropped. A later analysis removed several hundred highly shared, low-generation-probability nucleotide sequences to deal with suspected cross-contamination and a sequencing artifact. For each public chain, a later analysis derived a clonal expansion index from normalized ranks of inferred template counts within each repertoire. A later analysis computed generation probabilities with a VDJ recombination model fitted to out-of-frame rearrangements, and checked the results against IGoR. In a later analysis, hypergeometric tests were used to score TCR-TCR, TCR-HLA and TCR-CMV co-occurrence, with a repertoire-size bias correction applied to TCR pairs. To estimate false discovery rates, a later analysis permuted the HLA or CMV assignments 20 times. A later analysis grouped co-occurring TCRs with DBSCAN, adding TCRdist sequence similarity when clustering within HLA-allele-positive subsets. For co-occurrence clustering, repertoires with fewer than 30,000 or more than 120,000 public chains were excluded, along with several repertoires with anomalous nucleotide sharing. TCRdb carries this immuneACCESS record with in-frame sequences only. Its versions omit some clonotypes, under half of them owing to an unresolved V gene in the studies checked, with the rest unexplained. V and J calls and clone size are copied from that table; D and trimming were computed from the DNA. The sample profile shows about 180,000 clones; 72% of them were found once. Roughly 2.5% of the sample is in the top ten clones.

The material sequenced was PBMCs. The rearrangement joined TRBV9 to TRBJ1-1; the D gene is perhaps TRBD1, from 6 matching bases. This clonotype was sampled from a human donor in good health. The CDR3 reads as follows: CASSVAIGLDRNTEAFF. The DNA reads TGTGCCAGCAGCGTAGCCATCGGGTTGGACAGGAACACTGAAGCTTTCTTT.